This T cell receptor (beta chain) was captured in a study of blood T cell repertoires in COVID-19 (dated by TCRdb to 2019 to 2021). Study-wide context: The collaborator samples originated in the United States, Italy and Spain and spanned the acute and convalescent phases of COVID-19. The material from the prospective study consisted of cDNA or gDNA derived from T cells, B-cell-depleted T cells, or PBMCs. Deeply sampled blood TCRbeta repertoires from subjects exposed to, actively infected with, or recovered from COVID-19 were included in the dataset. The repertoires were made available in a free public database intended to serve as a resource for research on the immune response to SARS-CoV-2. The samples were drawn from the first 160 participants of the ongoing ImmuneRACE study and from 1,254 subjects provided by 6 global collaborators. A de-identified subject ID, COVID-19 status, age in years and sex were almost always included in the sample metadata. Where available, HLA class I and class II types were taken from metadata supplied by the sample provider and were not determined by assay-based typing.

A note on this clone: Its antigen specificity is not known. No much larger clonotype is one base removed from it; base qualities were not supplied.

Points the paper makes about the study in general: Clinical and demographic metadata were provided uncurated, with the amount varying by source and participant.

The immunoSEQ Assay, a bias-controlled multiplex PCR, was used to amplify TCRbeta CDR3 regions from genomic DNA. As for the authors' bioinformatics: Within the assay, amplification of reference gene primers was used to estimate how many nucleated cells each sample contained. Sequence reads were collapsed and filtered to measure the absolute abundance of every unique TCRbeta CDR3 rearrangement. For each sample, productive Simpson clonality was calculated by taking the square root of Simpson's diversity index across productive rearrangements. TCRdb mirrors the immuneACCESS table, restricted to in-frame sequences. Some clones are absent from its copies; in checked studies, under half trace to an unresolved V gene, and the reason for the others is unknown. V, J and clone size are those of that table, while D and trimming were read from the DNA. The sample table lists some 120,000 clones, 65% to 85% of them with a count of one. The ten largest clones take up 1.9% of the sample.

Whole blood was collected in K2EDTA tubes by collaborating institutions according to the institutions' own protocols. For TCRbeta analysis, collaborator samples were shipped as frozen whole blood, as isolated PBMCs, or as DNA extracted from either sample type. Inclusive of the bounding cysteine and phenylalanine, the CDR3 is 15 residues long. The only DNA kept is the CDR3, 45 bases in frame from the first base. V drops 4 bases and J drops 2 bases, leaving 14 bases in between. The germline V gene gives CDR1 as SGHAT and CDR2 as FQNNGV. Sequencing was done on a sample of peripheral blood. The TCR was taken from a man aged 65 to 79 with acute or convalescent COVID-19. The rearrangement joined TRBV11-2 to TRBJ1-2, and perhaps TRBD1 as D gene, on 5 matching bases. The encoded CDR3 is CASSSLKGWNYGYTF. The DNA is TGTGCCAGCAGCTCTCTCAAGGGGTGGAACTATGGCTACACCTTC.